The clone carrying this T cell receptor (beta chain) was seen more than once but under ten times. The record originates from a study of T cell clonotyping in hematopoietic cell transplantation. The assay was immunoSEQ multiplex PCR, and TCRdb's table has in-frame clones only and misses some. This sample carries about 5,400 clones, approximately 81% of them seen once, and the ten largest clones take roughly 4.2%. Indicated time point: recipient sample about 28 days before transplant, after cytoreduction. The CDR3 length is 15 residues. The trim removed 5 bases at V and 6 bases at J, leaving 10 bases unmatched. The germline gives CDR1 KGHSH, CDR2 LQKENI.

The sequence was collected from a man between 60 and 75 years old with acute myeloid leukemia. Some clones in this sample may be carry-over from other donors' samples. The rearrangement joins TRBV18 to TRBJ1-2; 9 bases agree with TRBD1. Sequenced here: peripheral blood mononuclear cells, sampled before stem cell transplant. CDR3 in DNA: TGTGCCAGCTCAACCCAGTCCGGGACAGGGCATGGCTACACCTTC. The encoded protein is CASSTQSGTGHGYTF.